The T cell receptor beta chain described here comes from a study of T cells in women clearing cervical HPV infection. Repertoires were generated with immunoSEQ multiplex PCR, while TCRdb's copy carries only in-frame clones and drops some. The data show about 29,000 clones, and the top ten clones hold roughly 2.8%. Turning to this clone: The read terminates 3 residues before the CDR3 end, so the remaining end is supplied by the germline J gene.

Germline lookup yields CDR1 WNHNN and CDR2 SYGVQD (reference sequence). The CDR3 totals 15 residues. V shed 5 bases and J 2 bases; nucleotides not matched to a gene: 4. Sample: blood buffy coat. The chain uses TRBV10-1 and TRBJ2-7; 12 bases align to TRBD2. The sequence derives from a woman aged 18-70 years with a cervical HPV16 infection that either progressed to CIN3+ or cleared (not recorded which). The CDR3 region is CASSRTSGETYEQYF. Partial CDR3 DNA: TGCGCCAGCAGTCGGACTAGCGGGGAAACCTACGAG.